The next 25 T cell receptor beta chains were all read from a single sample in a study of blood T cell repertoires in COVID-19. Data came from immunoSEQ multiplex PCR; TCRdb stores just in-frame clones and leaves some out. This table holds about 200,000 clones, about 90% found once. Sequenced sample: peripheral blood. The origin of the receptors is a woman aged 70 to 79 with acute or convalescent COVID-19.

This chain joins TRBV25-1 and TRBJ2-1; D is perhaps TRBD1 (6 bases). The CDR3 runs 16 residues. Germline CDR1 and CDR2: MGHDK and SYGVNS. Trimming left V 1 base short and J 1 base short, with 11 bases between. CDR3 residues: CASSEFTGNSYNEQFF. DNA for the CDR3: TGTGCCAGCAGTGAATTTACAGGGAATTCCTACAATGAGCAGTTCTTC.

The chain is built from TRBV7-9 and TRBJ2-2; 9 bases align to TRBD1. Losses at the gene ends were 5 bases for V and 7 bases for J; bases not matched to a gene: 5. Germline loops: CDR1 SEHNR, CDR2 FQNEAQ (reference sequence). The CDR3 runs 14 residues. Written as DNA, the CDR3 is TGTGCCAGCAGCCCCCGGACAGGGGTCGGGGAGCTGTTTTTT. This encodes CASSPRTGVGELFF. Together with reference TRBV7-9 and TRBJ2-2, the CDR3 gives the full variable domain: DTGVSQNPRHKITKRGQNVTFRCDPISEHNRLYWYRQTLGQGPEFLTYFQNEAQLEKSRLLSDRFSAERPKGSFSTLEIQRTEQGDSAMYLCASSPRTGVGELFFGEGSRLTVL.

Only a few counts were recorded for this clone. The CDR3 nucleotides read TGCGCCAGCAGTGAGTCCGGGGGGCCCCTATCAAACTATGGCTACACCTTC. It is translated as CASSESGGPLSNYGYTF. The chain uses TRBV10-2 and TRBJ1-2, with a tentative D call TRBD1 (6 bases). This CDR3 contains 17 residues. V was trimmed by 0 bases and J by 2 bases, leaving 16 bases between them. Germline V gene sequence: CDR1 WSHSY, CDR2 SAAADI.

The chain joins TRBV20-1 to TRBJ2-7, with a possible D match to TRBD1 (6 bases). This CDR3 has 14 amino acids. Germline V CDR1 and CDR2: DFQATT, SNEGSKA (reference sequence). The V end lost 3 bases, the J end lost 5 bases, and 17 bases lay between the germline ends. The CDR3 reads CSASRQGMVHEQYF. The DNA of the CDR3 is TGCAGTGCTAGTCGCCAGGGGATGGTCCACGAGCAGTACTTC.

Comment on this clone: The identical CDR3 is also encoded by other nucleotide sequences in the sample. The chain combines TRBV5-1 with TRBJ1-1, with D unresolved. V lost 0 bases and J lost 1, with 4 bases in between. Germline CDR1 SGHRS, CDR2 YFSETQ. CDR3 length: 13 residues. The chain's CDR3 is CASSLDRNTEAFF. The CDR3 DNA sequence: TGCGCCAGCAGCTTGGACAGGAACACTGAAGCTTTCTTT.

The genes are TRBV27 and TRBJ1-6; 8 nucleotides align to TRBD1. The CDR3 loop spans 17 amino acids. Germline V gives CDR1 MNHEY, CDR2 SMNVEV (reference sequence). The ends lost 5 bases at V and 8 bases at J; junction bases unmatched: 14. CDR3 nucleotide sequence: TGTGCCAGCAGTCCAGGACAGGGAAAAACCAATTATTCACCCCTCCACTTT. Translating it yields CASSPGQGKTNYSPLHF.

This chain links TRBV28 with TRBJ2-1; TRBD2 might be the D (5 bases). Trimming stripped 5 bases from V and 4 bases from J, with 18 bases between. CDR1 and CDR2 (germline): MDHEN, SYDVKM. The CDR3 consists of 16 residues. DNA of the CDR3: TGTGCCAGCAGTCCTCCTGATAATAGCGCATACAATGAGCAGTTCTTC. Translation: CASSPPDNSAYNEQFF.

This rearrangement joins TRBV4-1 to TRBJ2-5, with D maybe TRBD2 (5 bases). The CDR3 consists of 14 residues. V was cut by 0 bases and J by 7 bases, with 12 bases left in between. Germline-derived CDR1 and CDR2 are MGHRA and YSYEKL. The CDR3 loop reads CASSQELGVSTQYF. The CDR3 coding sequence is TGCGCCAGCAGCCAAGAGTTGGGAGTATCGACCCAGTACTTC.

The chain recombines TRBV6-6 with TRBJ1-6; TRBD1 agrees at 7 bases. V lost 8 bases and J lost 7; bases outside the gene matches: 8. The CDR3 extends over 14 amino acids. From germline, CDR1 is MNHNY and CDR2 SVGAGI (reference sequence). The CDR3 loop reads CASGLQGGNSPLHF. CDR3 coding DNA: TGTGCCAGCGGACTCCAGGGGGGAAATTCACCCCTCCACTTT.

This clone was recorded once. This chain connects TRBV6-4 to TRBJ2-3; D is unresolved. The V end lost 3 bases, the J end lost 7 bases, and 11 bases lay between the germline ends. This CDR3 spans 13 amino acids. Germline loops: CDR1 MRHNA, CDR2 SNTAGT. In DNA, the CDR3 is TGTGCCAGCAGTGAGGGTAGCCTTAATACGCAGTATTTT. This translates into CASSEGSLNTQYF.

The CDR3 here is CAIKDRSSYEQYF. CDR3 DNA: TGTGCCATCAAGGACAGGAGCTCCTACGAGCAGTACTTC. This rearrangement joins TRBV10-3 to TRBJ2-7; 7 nucleotides line up with TRBD1. V lost 7 bases to trimming and J lost 0 bases; unmatched junction nucleotides: 3. CDR1 and CDR2 from the germline V gene are ENHRY and SYGVKD. CDR3 length: 13 residues.

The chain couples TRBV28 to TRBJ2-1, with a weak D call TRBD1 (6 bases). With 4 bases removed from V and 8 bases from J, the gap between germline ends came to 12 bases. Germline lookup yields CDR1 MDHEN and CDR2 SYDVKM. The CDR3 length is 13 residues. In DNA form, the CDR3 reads TGTGCCAGCAGTTCCAACAGGGTTGATGAGCAGTTCTTC. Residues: CASSSNRVDEQFF.

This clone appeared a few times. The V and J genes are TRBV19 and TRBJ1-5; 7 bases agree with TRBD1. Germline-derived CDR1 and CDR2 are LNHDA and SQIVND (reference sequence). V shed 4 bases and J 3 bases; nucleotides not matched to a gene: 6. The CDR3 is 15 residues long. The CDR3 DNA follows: TGTGCCAGTAGTACCTCGGGACAGTACAATCAGCCCCAGCATTTT. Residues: CASSTSGQYNQPQHF.

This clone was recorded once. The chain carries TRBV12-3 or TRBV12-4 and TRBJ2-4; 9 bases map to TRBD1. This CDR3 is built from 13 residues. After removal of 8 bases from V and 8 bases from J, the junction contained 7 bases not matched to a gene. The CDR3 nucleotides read TGTGCCAGCGGGAACAGGGGGCGAGACATTCAGTACTTC. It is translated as CASGNRGRDIQYF.

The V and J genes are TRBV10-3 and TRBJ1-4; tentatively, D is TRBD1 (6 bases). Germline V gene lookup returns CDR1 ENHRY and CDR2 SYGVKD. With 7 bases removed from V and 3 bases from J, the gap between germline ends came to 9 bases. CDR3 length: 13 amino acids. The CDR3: CAIKSGANEKLFF. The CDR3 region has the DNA TGTGCCATCAAGTCAGGGGCTAATGAAAAACTGTTTTTT.

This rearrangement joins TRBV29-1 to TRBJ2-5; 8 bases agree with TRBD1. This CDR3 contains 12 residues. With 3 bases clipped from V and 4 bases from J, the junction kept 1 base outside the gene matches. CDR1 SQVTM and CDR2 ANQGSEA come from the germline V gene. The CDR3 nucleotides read TGCAGCGTTGAGACAGGGGCAGAGACCCAGTACTTC. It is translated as CSVETGAETQYF. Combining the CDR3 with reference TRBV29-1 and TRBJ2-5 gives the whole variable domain SAVISQKPSRDICQRGTSLTIQCQVDSQVTMMFWYRQQPGQSLTLIATANQGSEATYESGFVIDKFPISRPNLTFSTLTVSNMSPEDSSIYLCSVETGAETQYFGPGTRLLVL.

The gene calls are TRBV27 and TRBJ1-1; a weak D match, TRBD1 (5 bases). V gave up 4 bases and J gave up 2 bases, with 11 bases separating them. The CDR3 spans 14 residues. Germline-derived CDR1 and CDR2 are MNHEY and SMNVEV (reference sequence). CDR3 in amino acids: CASSSLRVNTEAFF. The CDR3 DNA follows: TGTGCCAGCAGTTCCCTCAGGGTAAACACTGAAGCTTTCTTT.

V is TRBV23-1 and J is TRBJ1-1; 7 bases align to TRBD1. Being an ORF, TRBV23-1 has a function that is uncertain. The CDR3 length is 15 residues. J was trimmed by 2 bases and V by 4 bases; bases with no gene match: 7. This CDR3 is CASSPQTGKNTEAFF. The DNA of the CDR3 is TGCGCCAGCAGTCCCCAGACAGGGAAAAACACTGAAGCTTTCTTT.

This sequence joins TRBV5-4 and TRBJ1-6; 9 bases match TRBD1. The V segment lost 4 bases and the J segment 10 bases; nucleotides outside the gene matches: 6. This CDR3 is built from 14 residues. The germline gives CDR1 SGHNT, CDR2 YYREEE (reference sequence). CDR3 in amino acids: CASSRGQGESPLHF. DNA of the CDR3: TGTGCCAGCAGCCGGGGACAGGGAGAATCACCCCTCCACTTT.

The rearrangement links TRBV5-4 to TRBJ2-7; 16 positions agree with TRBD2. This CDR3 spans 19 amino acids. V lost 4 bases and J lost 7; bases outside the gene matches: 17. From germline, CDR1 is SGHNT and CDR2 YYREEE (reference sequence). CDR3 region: CASSPRQGGTSGGAGEQYF. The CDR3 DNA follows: TGTGCCAGCAGCCCCCGTCAAGGGGGGACTAGCGGGGGGGCCGGGGAGCAGTACTTC.

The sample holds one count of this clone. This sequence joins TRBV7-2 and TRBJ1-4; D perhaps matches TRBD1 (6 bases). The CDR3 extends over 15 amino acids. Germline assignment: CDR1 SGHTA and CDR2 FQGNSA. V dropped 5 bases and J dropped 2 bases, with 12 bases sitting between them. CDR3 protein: CASSIQGGTNEKLFF. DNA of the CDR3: TGTGCCAGCAGCATACAGGGTGGGACTAATGAAAAACTGTTTTTT.

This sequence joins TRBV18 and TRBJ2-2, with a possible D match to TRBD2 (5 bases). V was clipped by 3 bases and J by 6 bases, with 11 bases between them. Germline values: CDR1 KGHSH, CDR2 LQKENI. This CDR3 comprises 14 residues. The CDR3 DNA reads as TGTGCCAGCTCACCGGACCGGGGTGCCGGGGAGCTGTTTTTT. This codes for CASSPDRGAGELFF.

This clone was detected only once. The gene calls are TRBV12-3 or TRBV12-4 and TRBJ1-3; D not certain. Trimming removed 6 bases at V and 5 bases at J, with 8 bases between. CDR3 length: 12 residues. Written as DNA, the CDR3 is TGTGCCAGCAGGTTCTCCCGAAACACCATATATTTT. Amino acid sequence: CASRFSRNTIYF.

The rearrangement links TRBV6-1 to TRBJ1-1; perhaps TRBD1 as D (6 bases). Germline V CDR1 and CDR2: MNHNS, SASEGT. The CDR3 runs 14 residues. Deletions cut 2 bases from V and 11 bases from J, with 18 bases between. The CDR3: CASSELQGLSGAFF. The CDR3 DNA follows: TGTGCCAGCAGTGAACTACAGGGTCTGTCCGGGGCTTTCTTT.

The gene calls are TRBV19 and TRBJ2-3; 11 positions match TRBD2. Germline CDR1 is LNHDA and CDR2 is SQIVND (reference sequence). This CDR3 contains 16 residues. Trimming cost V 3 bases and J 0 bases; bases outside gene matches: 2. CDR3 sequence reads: CASSIRTSGSTDTQYF. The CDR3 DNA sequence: TGTGCCAGTAGTATTCGGACTAGCGGGAGCACAGATACGCAGTATTTT.